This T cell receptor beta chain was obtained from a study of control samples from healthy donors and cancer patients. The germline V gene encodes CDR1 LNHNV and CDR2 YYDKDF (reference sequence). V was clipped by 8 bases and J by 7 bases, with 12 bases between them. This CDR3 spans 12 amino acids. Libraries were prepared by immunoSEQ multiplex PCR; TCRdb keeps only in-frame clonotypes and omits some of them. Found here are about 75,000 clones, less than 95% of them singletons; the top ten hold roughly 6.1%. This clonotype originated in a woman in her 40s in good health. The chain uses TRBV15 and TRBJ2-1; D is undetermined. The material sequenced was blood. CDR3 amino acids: CATGFVANEQFF. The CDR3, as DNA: TGTGCCACCGGGTTTGTGGCGAATGAGCAGTTCTTC. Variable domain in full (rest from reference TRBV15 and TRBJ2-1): DAMVIQNPRYQVTQFGKPVTLSCSQTLNHNVMYWYQQKSSQAPKLLFHYYDKDFNNEADTPDNFQSRRPNTSFCFLDIRSPGLGDTAMYLCATGFVANEQFFGPGTRLTVL.